This entry describes one TCR beta chain. The data belong to a study of shared clonotypes between healthy human individuals. The overall study: A couple of women and a few men aged 18 to 49 served as donors.

TCRdb's table, derived via immunoSEQ multiplex PCR, lists solely in-frame clones and lacks some. The table includes around 2,000,000 clones, 85% to 95% detected once. Naive CD8 cells lacked CD45RO, underwent positive selection for CCR7 and left out terminally differentiated effector memory CD45RA+ cells. All donors qualified as healthy HIV-negative adults and had experienced no recent acute infections or vaccinations. Germline CDR1 reads MNHEY; CDR2 reads SMNVEV (reference sequence). Germline trimming cut 2 bases from V and 4 bases from J; bases unmatched to any gene: 12. This CDR3 region has 17 residues.

The sequenced material came from naive CD8+ T cells sorted from blood. The TCR originated in a man aged 18 to 35 in good health. J is TRBJ1-2 and V is TRBV27, with 8 bases that match TRBD1. The CDR3 is CASSLGPGQGEIYGYTF. The CDR3 DNA reads TGTGCCAGCAGTTTAGGACCCGGACAGGGAGAAATCTATGGCTACACCTTC.